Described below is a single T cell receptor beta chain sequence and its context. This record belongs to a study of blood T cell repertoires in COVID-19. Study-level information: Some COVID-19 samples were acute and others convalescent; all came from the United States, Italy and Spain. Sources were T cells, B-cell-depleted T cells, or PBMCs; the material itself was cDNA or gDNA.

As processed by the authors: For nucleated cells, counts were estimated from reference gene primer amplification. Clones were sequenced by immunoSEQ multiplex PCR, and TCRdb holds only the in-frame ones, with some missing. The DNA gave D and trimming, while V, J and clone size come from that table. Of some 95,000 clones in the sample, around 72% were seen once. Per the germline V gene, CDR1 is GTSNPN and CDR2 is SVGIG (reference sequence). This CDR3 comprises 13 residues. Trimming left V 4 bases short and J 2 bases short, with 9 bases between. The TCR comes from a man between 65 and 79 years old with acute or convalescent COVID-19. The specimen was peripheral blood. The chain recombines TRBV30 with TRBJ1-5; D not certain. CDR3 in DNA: TGTGCCTGGACCATCGGGGGCAATCAGCCCCAGCATTTT. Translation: CAWTIGGNQPQHF.